Sequencing of this TCR beta chain was carried out in a study of OX40 agonist ivuxolimab in advanced cancers. Notes on the research overall: The costimulatory receptor OX40 (CD134) was targeted by ivuxolimab, a fully human IgG2 agonistic monoclonal antibody. Intravenous ivuxolimab was administered to patients every 2 weeks at six dose levels: 0.01, 0.1, 0.3, 1.5, 3 and 10 mg/kg. Among the 52 dose-escalation patients, approximately 20 had hepatocellular carcinoma, around 15 melanoma, 9 renal cell carcinoma and 9 head and neck cancer. A male proportion of about 79% and a mean age of 60 years, ranging from about 20 to 80, were recorded for the dose-escalation cohort. Prior anti-PD-1, anti-PD-L1 or anti-CTLA-4 therapy was permitted, and less than 45% of dose-escalation patients had received checkpoint inhibitors. Three dose-escalation patients achieved partial responses, one with hepatocellular carcinoma and two with cutaneous melanoma. The point of sequencing TCRbeta in the periphery was to test whether ivuxolimab changed TCR sequence diversity and drove clonal T-cell expansion. The paper reports the monotherapy dose-escalation portion (N = 52 patients) of the phase I ivuxolimab trial. Study-wide conclusions, independent of this receptor: Low levels of normalized T-cell clonal expansion were also seen in some patients who did not respond. In the 0.1-3.0 mg/kg groups, partial responders were among the patients with the lowest normalized peripheral clonal expansion, particularly in CD8+ T cells. At doses from 0.1 to 3.0 mg/kg, clonal expansion was seen in both CD4+ and CD8+ blood T cells between baseline and week 6. The antigen specificity of the peripheral T cells that underwent clonal expansion was not determined. After ivuxolimab, CD8+ T cells had more expanded clones than CD4+ T cells on average.

Comments on this clone: Its antigen remains undetermined. It has no much larger one-base neighbor in the sample; base qualities were not kept.

The germline ends are 7 bases apart after V is trimmed by 1 base and J by 7 bases. The CDR3 covers 12 residues, taking in both the cysteine and the phenylalanine. Just the 36-base CDR3 DNA is kept, in frame starting at base 1. CDR1 is given as MGHRA and CDR2 as YSYEKL, both from the germline V gene. For sequencing of the TCRbeta CDR3 region, genomic DNA was extracted from the sorted cells. The immunoSEQ Assay was used for sequencing of TCRbeta CDR3 regions. Not all clones reach the TCRdb copy of this immuneACCESS table, which keeps in-frame sequences only. Checked studies attribute under half of the gap to unresolved V genes and leave the rest unexplained. Here the sample has more than 65,000 clones; about 88% occur a single time. Roughly 0.7% of the sample is in the top ten clones. The trial excluded patients who had a history of autoimmune disease or were on systemic immunosuppression. Peripheral blood for TCR sequencing was collected from all dose cohorts at baseline, on cycle 4 day 1, and on cycle 7 day 1. Samples came from an open-label, multicenter, first-in-human phase I dose-escalation trial of ivuxolimab. The trial enrolled adults with locally advanced or metastatic head and neck squamous cell, hepatocellular, melanoma or renal cell carcinoma. Before TCR sequencing, CD4+ and CD8+ T cells were separately sorted from peripheral blood.

This TCR derives from an adult with an advanced solid tumor such as melanoma, head and neck, liver or kidney cancer. The receptor chain draws on TRBV4-1 and TRBJ1-1, with a weak D call of TRBD1 (5 bases match). The sequencing here drew on CD4+ or CD8+ T cells sorted from blood, taken in a trial of the OX40 agonist ivuxolimab. CDR3 reads: CASSQVQGEAFF. The DNA sequence is given as TGCGCCAGCAGCCAAGTTCAGGGTGAAGCTTTCTTT.